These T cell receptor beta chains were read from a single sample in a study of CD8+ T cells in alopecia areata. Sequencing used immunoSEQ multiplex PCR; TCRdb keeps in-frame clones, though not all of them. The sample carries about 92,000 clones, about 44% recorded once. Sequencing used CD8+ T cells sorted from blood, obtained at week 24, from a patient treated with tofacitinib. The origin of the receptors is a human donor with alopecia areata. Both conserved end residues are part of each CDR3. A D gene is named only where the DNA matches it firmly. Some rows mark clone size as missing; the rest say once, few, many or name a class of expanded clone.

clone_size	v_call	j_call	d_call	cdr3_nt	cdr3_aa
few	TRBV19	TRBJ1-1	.	TGTGCCAGCGGAGACACTGAAGCTTTCTTT	CASGDTEAFF
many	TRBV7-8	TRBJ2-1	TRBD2	TGTGCCAGCAGCTTAGTTGCTAGCGGGATAGATGAGCAGTTCTTC	CASSLVASGIDEQFF
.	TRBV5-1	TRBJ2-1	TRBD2	TGCGCCAGCAGCCAGGGACTAGCGGGAGTTGAGAATGAGCAGTTCTTC	CASSQGLAGVENEQFF
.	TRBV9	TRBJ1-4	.	TGTGCCAGCAACTCTGGACAGTCCAATGAAAAACTGTTTTTT	CASNSGQSNEKLFF
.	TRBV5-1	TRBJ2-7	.	TGCGCCAGCAGCGGCCCGGGACTGCCTCTCGAGCAGTACTTC	CASSGPGLPLEQYF
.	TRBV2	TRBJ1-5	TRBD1	TGTGCCAGCAGTGAAGAGGGGGCTAGGAGAAGCAATCAGCCCCAGCATTTT	CASSEEGARRSNQPQHF
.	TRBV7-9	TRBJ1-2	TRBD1	TGTGCCAGCAGCCGCGGGACAGTAGGCTATGGCTACACCTTC	CASSRGTVGYGYTF
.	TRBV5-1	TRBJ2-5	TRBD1	TGCGCCAGCGGCGGGACAGGGGGCAGGGAGACCCAGTACTTC	CASGGTGGRETQYF
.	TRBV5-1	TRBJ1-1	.	TGCGCCAGCAGCGCTGATGTCTTGGGGAACACTGAAGCTTTCTTT	CASSADVLGNTEAFF
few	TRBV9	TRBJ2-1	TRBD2	TGTGCCAGCAGCGTAGGGACTAGCAACCATGAGCAGTTCTTC	CASSVGTSNHEQFF
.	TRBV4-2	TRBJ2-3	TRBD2	TGTGCCAGCAGCCAAGTAAACGGGAGGACAGATACGCAGTATTTT	CASSQVNGRTDTQYF
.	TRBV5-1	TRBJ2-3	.	TGCGCCAGCAGCTTGGAATTAGGAGCAGATACGCAGTATTTT	CASSLELGADTQYF
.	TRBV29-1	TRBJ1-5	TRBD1	TGCAGCGCGATCGGACAGGGAAATAATCAGCCCCAGCATTTT	CSAIGQGNNQPQHF
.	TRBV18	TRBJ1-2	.	TGTGCCAGCTCACCTTGGGAATCTAACTATGGCTACACCTTC	CASSPWESNYGYTF
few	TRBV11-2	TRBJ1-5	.	TGTGCCAGCAGCCCTAACATGGGGAATCAGCCCCAGCATTTT	CASSPNMGNQPQHF
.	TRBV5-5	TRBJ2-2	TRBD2	TGTGCCAGCAGCTTTTCTAGCGGGATCACCGGGGAGCTGTTTTTT	CASSFSSGITGELFF
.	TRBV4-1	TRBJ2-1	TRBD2	TGCGCCAGCAGCCAGGGACTAGCGGGAGTAACCGGCTACAATGAGCAGTTCTTC	CASSQGLAGVTGYNEQFF
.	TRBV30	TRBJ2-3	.	TGTGCCTGGAGTTCGCACAGCAGCACAGATACGCAGTATTTT	CAWSSHSSTDTQYF
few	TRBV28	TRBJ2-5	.	TGTGCCAGCAGTTCCCCCCGACGCCAGAAAGAGACCCAGTACTTC	CASSSPRRQKETQYF
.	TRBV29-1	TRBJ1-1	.	TGCAGCGTTGACGGGCAGGTAGGGGGATGCGGGGGTGAAGCTTTCTTT	CSVDGQVGGCGGEAFF
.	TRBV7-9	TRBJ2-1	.	TGTGCGACCGGACTACACTACAATGAGCAGTTCTTC	CATGLHYNEQFF
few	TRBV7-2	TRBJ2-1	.	TGTGCCAGCAGCTTTTCCGCACTGAGCTCCTACAATGAGCAGTTCTTC	CASSFSALSSYNEQFF
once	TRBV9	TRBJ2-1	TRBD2	TGTGCCAGCAGCGTAGCTACGGGAGCGGGAGTTTACAATGAGCAGTTCTTC	CASSVATGAGVYNEQFF
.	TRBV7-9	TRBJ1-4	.	TGTGCCAGCAGCTTAGGAGGATTTTTAGAAAAACTGTTTTTT	CASSLGGFLEKLFF
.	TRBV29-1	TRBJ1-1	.	TGCAGCGTTGATCCATCCGGACAGCCCCTCCGGGACACTGAAGCTTTCTTT	CSVDPSGQPLRDTEAFF
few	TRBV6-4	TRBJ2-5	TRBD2	TGTGCCAGCAGAAGACTAGCGGGAAACCAAGAGACCCAGTACTTC	CASRRLAGNQETQYF
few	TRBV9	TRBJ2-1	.	TGTGCCAGCAGCGACAGCAGGGACCACAATGAGCAGTTCTTC	CASSDSRDHNEQFF
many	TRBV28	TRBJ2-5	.	TGTGCCAGCGGGCCATCTGGGGAGGACCAGTACTTC	CASGPSGEDQYF
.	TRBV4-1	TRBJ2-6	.	TGCGCCAGCAGCCAAGAACAGGGTTCTGGGGCCAACGTCCTGACTTTC	CASSQEQGSGANVLTF
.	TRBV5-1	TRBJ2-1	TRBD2	TGCGCCAGCAGCGAGAGGACTAGCGGGAGTGATTATGAGCAGTTCTTC	CASSERTSGSDYEQFF
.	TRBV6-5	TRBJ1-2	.	TGTGTCCTCCTAAGTACAGGGAGGAAGCATGGCTACACCTTC	CVLLSTGRKHGYTF
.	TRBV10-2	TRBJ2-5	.	TGCGCCCCTGGGACCCTCCGGAGAGAGACCCAGTACTTC	CAPGTLRRETQYF
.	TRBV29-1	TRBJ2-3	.	TGCAGCGTCCCAGGAGATACGCAGTATTTT	CSVPGDTQYF
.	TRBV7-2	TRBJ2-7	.	TGTGCCAGCAGCTTATCTTGGGGGAACTACGAGCAGTACTTC	CASSLSWGNYEQYF
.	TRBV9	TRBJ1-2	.	TGTGCCAGCAGCCGGACCCATGGCTACACCTTC	CASSRTHGYTF
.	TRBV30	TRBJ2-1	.	TGTGCCTGGAGCCCTGACTGGAATGAGCAGTTCTTC	CAWSPDWNEQFF
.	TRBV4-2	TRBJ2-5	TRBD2	TGTGCCAGCAGCCTTAGGACTAGCGGGAACCAAGAGACCCAGTACTTC	CASSLRTSGNQETQYF
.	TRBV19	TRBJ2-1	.	TGTGCCAGTAGTGCGGACTCGATAAGCTCCTACAATGAGCAGTTCTTC	CASSADSISSYNEQFF
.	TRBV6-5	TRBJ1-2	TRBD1	TGTGCCAGCAGCTTAGGGGGCAACTATGGCTACACCTTC	CASSLGGNYGYTF
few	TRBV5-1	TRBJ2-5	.	TGCGCCAGCAGCAGCGACGGAGGGGAGACCCAGTACTTC	CASSSDGGETQYF
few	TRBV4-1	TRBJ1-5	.	TGCGCCAGCAGCCATCTCTCTCAGGGGCACAATCAGCCCCAGCATTTT	CASSHLSQGHNQPQHF
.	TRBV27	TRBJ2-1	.	TGTGCCAGCAGTTTGGGGAGAGGGGCTGAGCAGTTCTTC	CASSLGRGAEQFF
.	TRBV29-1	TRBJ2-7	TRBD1	TGCAGCGTTGAAGGGCCAGGGGGTGACTTCGAGCAGTACTTC	CSVEGPGGDFEQYF
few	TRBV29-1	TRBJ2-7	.	TGCAGCGTTGAAGTTTCTGCCTCCTCGGGCGAGCAGTACTTC	CSVEVSASSGEQYF
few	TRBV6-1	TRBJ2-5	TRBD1	TGTGCCGTCGGACAGGGGGATCAAGAGACCCAGTACTTC	CAVGQGDQETQYF
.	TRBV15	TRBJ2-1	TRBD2	TGTGCCACCAGCAGGACTAGCGGGAAATCCTACAATGAGCAGTTCTTC	CATSRTSGKSYNEQFF
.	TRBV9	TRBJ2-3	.	TGTGCCAGCAGCGTAGCGGCGGGTACTAGCACAGATACGCAGTATTTT	CASSVAAGTSTDTQYF
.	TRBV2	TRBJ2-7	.	TGTGCCAGCAGTGATCAGGTTCTGGCTTACGAGCAGTACTTC	CASSDQVLAYEQYF
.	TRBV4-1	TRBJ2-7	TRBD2	TGCGCCAGCAGCCAAGCTAGCGGGAGGGCAAGCGAGCAGTACTTC	CASSQASGRASEQYF
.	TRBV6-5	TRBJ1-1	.	TGTGCCAGCAGTTTGGGGGGGGGCACTGAAGCTTTCTTT	CASSLGGGTEAFF